This paragraph covers one T cell receptor beta chain sequence. This entry is derived from a study of blood T cell repertoires in COVID-19. Looking at the study overall: The cDNA or gDNA used as material had been derived from T cells, B-cell-depleted T cells, or PBMCs.

Original methodology: Estimation of nucleated cell counts was performed using reference gene primer amplification. Profiled with immunoSEQ multiplex PCR; TCRdb holds only in-frame clones, not every one. D and trimming come from the DNA, and the V and J calls and clone size come from that table. The table has 250,000 or so clones, over 80% seen once. CDR3 length: 15 amino acids. The V and J ends lost 4 bases and 1 base, in that order; junction bases with no gene match: 3. In germline, CDR1 is SEHNR, CDR2 FQNEAQ (reference sequence). Ages ranged from roughly 18 to 100 years, with residence in about 23 US areas. Which cohort a participant joined came from the clinical history participants gave.

The chain recombines TRBV7-9 with TRBJ2-2, with 7 bases fitting TRBD1. The clonotype was recovered from a man aged 50 to 60 who had been exposed to COVID-19. Sequenced: PBMCs or T cells enriched from blood (not recorded which). The DNA of the CDR3 is TGTGCCAGCAGCTCGACAGGGCAGAACACCGGGGAGCTGTTTTTT. It is translated as CASSSTGQNTGELFF.